This T cell receptor (beta chain) was retrieved from a study of T-cell reconstitution after alpha-beta-depleted transplantation in children. Germline V CDR1 and CDR2: MNHEY, SVGAGI. The V end was cut by 0 bases, the J end by 2 bases, with 7 bases between. There are 14 residues in the CDR3. This clonotype was counted a few times. Its antigen is not known. A library of TCRbeta sequences, prepared with unique molecular identifiers, was generated. TCRdb re-analysed the PCR reads in MiXCR, keeping a single row per CDR3 protein. The table has around 440,000 distinct CDR3 sequences, 15% to 20% seen once. The study's findings and limits: It was surviving recipient T cells and thymic progenitors that gave some patients high TCRbeta diversity at day 60. The origin of alpha-beta T cells about two months after transplant was reportedly several hundred expanded graft clones. From newly produced T cells came most of the T-cell counts and diversity one year after transplant.

This TCR came from a boy under two years old who had a stem cell transplant for Wiskott-Aldrich syndrome, so the T cells may come from the graft donor. The material sequenced was PBMCs, mostly from graft donor cells, taken 360 days after TCRalphabeta/CD19-depleted stem cell transplant. The genes are TRBV6-5 and TRBJ2-5; D is undetermined. CDR3 amino acids: CASSYSIGQETQYF. The CDR3 DNA reads TGTGCCAGCAGTTACTCGATAGGACAAGAGACCCAGTACTTC.